Below, one T cell receptor beta chain is given with its context. This sample is drawn from a study of a mutant IDH1 vaccine in newly diagnosed glioma. Germline assignment: CDR1 SGHNT and CDR2 YYREEE (reference sequence). V gave up 1 base and J gave up 0 bases, with 10 bases separating them. This CDR3 is built from 15 residues. Profiling relied on immunoSEQ multiplex PCR, and the TCRdb table lists in-frame clones only, not all of them. The repertoire holds over 20,000 clones, with roughly 90% as singletons. The time point was: baseline, week 1 (first vaccination visit). Sample treatment: pre-vaccination baseline after standard-of-care therapy.

The rearrangement links TRBV5-4 to TRBJ1-2; no clear D gene. Source: PBMCs, taken from a glioma patient treated with radiotherapy, temozolomide or both. The receptor was isolated from a man younger than 40 with glioma. CDR3 sequence: CASSLRSKANYGYTF. CDR3 nucleotides: TGTGCCAGCAGCTTGCGGAGTAAAGCTAACTATGGCTACACCTTC.